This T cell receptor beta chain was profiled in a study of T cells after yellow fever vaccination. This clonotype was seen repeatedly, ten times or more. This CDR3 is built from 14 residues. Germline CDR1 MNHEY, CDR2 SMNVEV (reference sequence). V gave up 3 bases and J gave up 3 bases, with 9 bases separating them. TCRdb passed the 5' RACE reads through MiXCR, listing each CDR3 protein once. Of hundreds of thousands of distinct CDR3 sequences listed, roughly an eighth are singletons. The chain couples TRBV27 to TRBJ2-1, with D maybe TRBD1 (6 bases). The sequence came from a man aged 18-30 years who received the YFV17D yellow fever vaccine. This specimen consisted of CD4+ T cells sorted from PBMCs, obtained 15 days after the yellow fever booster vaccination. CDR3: CASSFAGVYNEQFF. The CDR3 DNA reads TGTGCCAGCAGTTTCGCAGGGGTCTACAATGAGCAGTTCTTC.